A selection of T cell receptor beta chains follows, all from one sample in a study of CD4 T cells in relation to SARS-CoV-2 and coronaviruses. Repertoires were generated with immunoSEQ multiplex PCR, while TCRdb's copy carries only in-frame clones and drops some. This table holds about 47,000 clones, around 79% found once. These TCRs' antigens remain unknown. The sample consisted of naive CD4+ T cells from PBMCs, cultured in vitro. The receptors derive from an adult with COVID-19. CDR3s include the opening cysteine and the closing phenylalanine or tryptophan. Each record gives: clone size, J gene, D gene, V gene, CDR3 protein, CDR3 DNA. A D gene is named only where the DNA matches it firmly. The size entry is marked missing in some rows and otherwise reads once, few, many or a size class.

abundance: -
j_gene: TRBJ2-1
d_gene: TRBD2
v_gene: TRBV28
CDR3aa: CASSSPGTSGSKFF
CDR3nt: TGTGCCAGCAGTTCGCCGGGGACTAGCGGGAGCAAGTTCTTC

abundance: -
j_gene: TRBJ2-5
d_gene: TRBD1
v_gene: TRBV5-1
CDR3aa: CASSRLGTPTGVETQYF
CDR3nt: TGCGCCAGCAGCCGCTTGGGGACTCCGACAGGGGTCGAGACCCAGTACTTC

abundance: -
j_gene: TRBJ1-5
d_gene: -
v_gene: TRBV3-1/TRBV3-2
CDR3aa: CASSQAGNQPQHF
CDR3nt: TGTGCCAGCAGCCAAGCCGGCAATCAGCCCCAGCATTTT

abundance: -
j_gene: TRBJ1-2
d_gene: TRBD1
v_gene: TRBV19
CDR3aa: CASSSTGGNYGYTF
CDR3nt: TGTGCCAGTAGTTCCACAGGGGGCAACTATGGCTACACCTTC

abundance: -
j_gene: TRBJ1-3
d_gene: -
v_gene: TRBV7-9
CDR3aa: CASSLVAPSAIYF
CDR3nt: TGTGCCAGCAGCTTAGTCGCACCCTCAGCCATATATTTT

abundance: -
j_gene: TRBJ2-7
d_gene: TRBD1
v_gene: TRBV11-3
CDR3aa: CASSLGQGVGSGDPYEQYF
CDR3nt: TGTGCCAGCAGCTTGGGACAGGGGGTCGGTAGCGGGGACCCCTACGAGCAGTACTTC

abundance: -
j_gene: TRBJ2-2
d_gene: -
v_gene: TRBV29-1
CDR3aa: CSVLRAYTGELFF
CDR3nt: TGCAGCGTTCTCAGGGCGTACACCGGGGAGCTGTTTTTT

abundance: -
j_gene: TRBJ1-4
d_gene: TRBD1
v_gene: TRBV5-6
CDR3aa: CASSLVTGGGEKLFF
CDR3nt: TGTGCCAGCAGCTTGGTTACAGGGGGTGGTGAAAAACTGTTTTTT

abundance: once
j_gene: TRBJ2-7
d_gene: -
v_gene: TRBV30
CDR3aa: CAWNRDGYEQYF
CDR3nt: TGTGCCTGGAACAGGGATGGTTACGAGCAGTACTTC

abundance: -
j_gene: TRBJ1-5
d_gene: -
v_gene: TRBV27
CDR3aa: CASSLSRSKGLNQPQHF
CDR3nt: TGTGCCAGCAGTTTAAGTCGGTCAAAAGGCCTCAATCAGCCCCAGCATTTT

abundance: -
j_gene: TRBJ2-7
d_gene: TRBD2
v_gene: TRBV2
CDR3aa: CASRRGGSGWTYEQYF
CDR3nt: TGTGCCAGCAGGAGGGGCGGTAGCGGGTGGACCTACGAGCAGTACTTC

abundance: once
j_gene: TRBJ2-1
d_gene: TRBD2
v_gene: TRBV5-4
CDR3aa: CASSRGLATPYNEQFF
CDR3nt: TGTGCCAGCAGCCGCGGACTAGCCACCCCATACAATGAGCAGTTCTTC

abundance: -
j_gene: TRBJ2-5
d_gene: TRBD2
v_gene: TRBV2
CDR3aa: CASRELAGVRETQYF
CDR3nt: TGTGCCAGCAGAGAACTAGCGGGAGTTAGAGAGACCCAGTACTTC

abundance: -
j_gene: TRBJ2-2
d_gene: -
v_gene: TRBV7-9
CDR3aa: CASSLDKTNTGELFF
CDR3nt: TGTGCCAGCAGCTTAGACAAGACGAACACCGGGGAGCTGTTTTTT

abundance: -
j_gene: TRBJ2-7
d_gene: -
v_gene: TRBV5-1
CDR3aa: CASSWSSESSYEQYF
CDR3nt: TGCGCCAGCAGTTGGAGTAGCGAGAGCTCCTACGAGCAGTACTTC

abundance: -
j_gene: TRBJ2-1
d_gene: TRBD2
v_gene: TRBV5-1
CDR3aa: CASSLVAGANYNEQFF
CDR3nt: TGCGCCAGCAGCTTGGTAGCGGGAGCGAACTACAATGAGCAGTTCTTC

abundance: -
j_gene: TRBJ2-3
d_gene: -
v_gene: TRBV7-7
CDR3aa: CASSRGLTDTQYF
CDR3nt: TGTGCCAGCAGCAGGGGCCTCACAGATACGCAGTATTTT

abundance: -
j_gene: TRBJ2-1
d_gene: -
v_gene: TRBV4-3
CDR3aa: CASSRSRGGVAYNEQFF
CDR3nt: TGCGCCAGCAGCCGATCTCGTGGGGGAGTGGCCTACAATGAGCAGTTCTTC

abundance: -
j_gene: TRBJ2-7
d_gene: TRBD1
v_gene: TRBV18
CDR3aa: CASSTRDRGAYEQYF
CDR3nt: TGTGCCAGCTCAACCCGGGACAGGGGAGCCTACGAGCAGTACTTC

abundance: once
j_gene: TRBJ1-6
d_gene: -
v_gene: TRBV3-1/TRBV3-2
CDR3aa: CASSITPSSPLHF
CDR3nt: TGTGCCAGCAGCATCACACCGTCTTCACCCCTCCACTTT

abundance: -
j_gene: TRBJ2-7
d_gene: -
v_gene: TRBV5-1
CDR3aa: CASSFVLSNEQYF
CDR3nt: TGCGCCAGCAGCTTCGTACTAAGCAACGAGCAGTACTTC

abundance: -
j_gene: TRBJ1-2
d_gene: -
v_gene: TRBV4-1
CDR3aa: CASSQPGNGYTF
CDR3nt: TGCGCCAGCAGCCAACCAGGGAATGGCTACACCTTC

abundance: -
j_gene: TRBJ1-5
d_gene: -
v_gene: TRBV19
CDR3aa: CASSIVEFFSNQPQHF
CDR3nt: TGTGCCAGTAGTATAGTCGAGTTTTTTAGCAATCAGCCCCAGCATTTT

abundance: -
j_gene: TRBJ1-5
d_gene: -
v_gene: TRBV2
CDR3aa: CASKAEYSNQPQHF
CDR3nt: TGTGCCAGCAAGGCCGAATATAGCAATCAGCCCCAGCATTTT

abundance: -
j_gene: TRBJ2-1
d_gene: -
v_gene: TRBV5-4
CDR3aa: CASSLKTGYENEQFF
CDR3nt: TGTGCCAGCAGCTTGAAGACAGGCTATGAAAATGAGCAGTTCTTC

abundance: -
j_gene: TRBJ2-7
d_gene: -
v_gene: TRBV7-2
CDR3aa: CASSLPVEAEQYF
CDR3nt: TGTGCCAGCAGCTTACCGGTCGAGGCCGAGCAGTACTTC

abundance: -
j_gene: TRBJ2-3
d_gene: TRBD2
v_gene: TRBV7-9
CDR3aa: CASSLAPRLAGVPDTQYF
CDR3nt: TGTGCCAGCAGCTTAGCGCCCCGACTAGCGGGAGTCCCAGATACGCAGTATTTT

abundance: -
j_gene: TRBJ2-5
d_gene: -
v_gene: TRBV7-2
CDR3aa: CASSLNREETQYF
CDR3nt: TGTGCCAGCAGCTTAAACAGGGAGGAGACCCAGTACTTC

abundance: -
j_gene: TRBJ2-6
d_gene: -
v_gene: TRBV4-3
CDR3aa: CASSQERFSGANVLTF
CDR3nt: TGCGCCAGCAGCCAAGAACGGTTCTCTGGGGCCAACGTCCTGACTTTC

abundance: -
j_gene: TRBJ1-1
d_gene: -
v_gene: TRBV28
CDR3aa: CASSLNMNTEAFF
CDR3nt: TGTGCCAGCAGTTTAAACATGAACACTGAAGCTTTCTTT